This T cell receptor beta chain emerged from a study of cytomegalovirus exposure and HLA in healthy donors. Study-wide results and caveats: Relative to the roughly 690-donor mean, N-insertions were reportedly fewer in an Asian-associated ancestry cluster in a later analysis.

The PCR used 60 Vbeta and 13 Jbeta primers. Here immunoSEQ multiplex PCR was the method, and the copy in TCRdb shows in-frame clones only, minus some. The profile shows approximately 210,000 clones, roughly 86% of them singletons. V gave up 5 bases and J gave up 7 bases, with 15 bases separating them. The CDR3 sequence is 15 residues long. Germline CDR1 reads MNHEY; CDR2 reads SVGAGI. With regard to this clone: What it recognizes is unknown.

The sequenced sample was PBMCs. The source is a woman under 30 in good health and CMV-seronegative. The rearrangement uses TRBV6-5 and TRBJ1-6; possible D gene TRBD1, 5 bases. The CDR3 here is CASSTGGGWNSPLHF. DNA for the CDR3: TGTGCCAGCAGTACGGGGGGGGGATGGAATTCACCCCTCCACTTT.